This T cell receptor (beta chain) was observed in a study of T cells after posttransplantation cyclophosphamide. The study's findings and limits: Recipient CMV seropositivity and CMV reactivation strongly tracked TRB clonality. Skin or GI-infiltrating T cells shared few TRB sequences with blood. Later post-transplant blood repertoires were often dominated by donor CD8+ memory clones.

About this clone itself: The antigen remains unidentified.

Repertoires were generated with immunoSEQ multiplex PCR, while TCRdb's copy carries only in-frame clones and drops some. Altogether some 7,000 clones are present, 65% to 85% being singletons, with the ten largest covering under 30%. Sequencing was carried out using memory CD4+ T cells sorted from blood. This receptor was obtained from a woman aged 50 to 60 in good health and a related stem cell transplant donor.

CDR3 in DNA: TGTGCCAGCACAAAATCTAGCGGAGGGGGTCAGCATGAGCAGTTCTTC. Translated, it gives CASTKSSGGGQHEQFF. This sequence joins TRBV18 and TRBJ2-1, with D maybe TRBD2 (7 bases). Germline CDR1 KGHSH, CDR2 LQKENI. CDR3 size: 16 residues. V was trimmed by 8 bases and J by 8 bases, leaving 25 bases between them.